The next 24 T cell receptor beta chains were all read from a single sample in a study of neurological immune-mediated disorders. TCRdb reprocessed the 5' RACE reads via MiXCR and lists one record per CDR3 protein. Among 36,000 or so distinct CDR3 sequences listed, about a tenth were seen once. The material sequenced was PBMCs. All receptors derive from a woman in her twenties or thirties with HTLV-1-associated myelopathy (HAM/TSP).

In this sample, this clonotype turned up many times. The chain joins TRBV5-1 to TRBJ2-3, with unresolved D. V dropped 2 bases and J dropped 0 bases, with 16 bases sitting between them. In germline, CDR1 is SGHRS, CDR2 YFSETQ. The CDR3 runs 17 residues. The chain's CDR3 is CASSFGLRIRSTDTQYF. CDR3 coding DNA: TGCGCCAGCAGCTTTGGTCTCCGAATCCGGAGCACAGATACGCAGTATTTT.

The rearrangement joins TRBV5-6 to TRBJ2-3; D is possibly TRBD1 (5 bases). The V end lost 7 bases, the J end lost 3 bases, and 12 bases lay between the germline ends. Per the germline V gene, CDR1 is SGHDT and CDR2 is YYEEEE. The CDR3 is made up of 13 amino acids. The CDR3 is CASGLRQTDTQYF. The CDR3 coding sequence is TGTGCCAGCGGATTACGACAGACAGATACGCAGTATTTT. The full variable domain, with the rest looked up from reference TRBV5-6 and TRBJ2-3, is DAGVTQSPTHLIKTRGQQVTLRCSPKSGHDTVSWYQQALGQGPQFIFQYYEEEERQRGNFPDRFSGHQFPNYSSELNVNALLLGDSALYLCASGLRQTDTQYFGPGTRLTVL.

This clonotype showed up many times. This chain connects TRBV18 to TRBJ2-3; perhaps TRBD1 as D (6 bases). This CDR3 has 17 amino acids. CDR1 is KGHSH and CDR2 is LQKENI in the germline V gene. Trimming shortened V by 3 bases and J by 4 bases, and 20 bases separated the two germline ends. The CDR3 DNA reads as TGTGCCAGCTCACCTACTAACCCAAAAACAGGGTCAGATACGCAGTATTTT. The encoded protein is CASSPTNPKTGSDTQYF.

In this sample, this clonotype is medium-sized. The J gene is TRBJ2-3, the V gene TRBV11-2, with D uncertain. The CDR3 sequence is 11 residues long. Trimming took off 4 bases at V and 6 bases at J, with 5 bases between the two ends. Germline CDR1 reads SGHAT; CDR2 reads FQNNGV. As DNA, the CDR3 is TGTGCCAGCAGCTATATGGATACGCAGTATTTT. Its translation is CASSYMDTQYF.

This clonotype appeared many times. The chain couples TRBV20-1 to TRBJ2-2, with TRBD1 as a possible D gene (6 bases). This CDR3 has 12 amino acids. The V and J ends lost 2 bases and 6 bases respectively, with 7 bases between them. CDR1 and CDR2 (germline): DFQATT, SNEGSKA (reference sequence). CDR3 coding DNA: TGCAGTGCTAGACAGGGGCCCGGGGAGCTGTTTTTT. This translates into CSARQGPGELFF.

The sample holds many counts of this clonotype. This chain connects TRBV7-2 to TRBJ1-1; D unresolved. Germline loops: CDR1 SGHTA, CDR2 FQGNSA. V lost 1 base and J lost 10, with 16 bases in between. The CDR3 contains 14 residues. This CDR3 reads CASSLDGRSSGAFF. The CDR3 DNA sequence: TGTGCCAGCAGCTTAGATGGACGCAGCTCGGGAGCTTTCTTT.

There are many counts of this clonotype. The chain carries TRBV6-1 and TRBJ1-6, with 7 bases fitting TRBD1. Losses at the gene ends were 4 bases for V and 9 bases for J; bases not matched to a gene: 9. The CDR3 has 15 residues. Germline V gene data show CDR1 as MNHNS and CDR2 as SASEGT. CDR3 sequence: CASSVYDRVGSPLHF. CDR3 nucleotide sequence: TGTGCCAGCAGTGTATATGACAGGGTCGGTTCACCCCTCCACTTT.

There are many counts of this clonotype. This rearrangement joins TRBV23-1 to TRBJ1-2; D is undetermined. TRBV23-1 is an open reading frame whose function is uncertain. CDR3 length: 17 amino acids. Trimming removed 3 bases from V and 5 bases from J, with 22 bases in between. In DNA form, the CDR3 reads TGCGCCAGCAGTCAGCCCACCTTTCTCGGGAGGGATTATGGCTACACCTTC. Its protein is CASSQPTFLGRDYGYTF.

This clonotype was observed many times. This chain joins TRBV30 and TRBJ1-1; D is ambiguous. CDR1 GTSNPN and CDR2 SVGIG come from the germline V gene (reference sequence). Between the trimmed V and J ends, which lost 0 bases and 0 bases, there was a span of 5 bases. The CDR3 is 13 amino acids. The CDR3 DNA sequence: TGTGCCTGGAGTGTGGGTTTGAACACTGAAGCTTTCTTT. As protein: CAWSVGLNTEAFF.

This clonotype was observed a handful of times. The CDR3 spells CASSKTDSPLHF. The CDR3 DNA follows: TGTGCCAGCTCCAAAACAGACTCACCCCTCCACTTT. The chain links TRBV2 to TRBJ1-6; D ambiguous. Germline assignment: CDR1 SNHLY and CDR2 FYNNEI. V was clipped by 8 bases and J by 10 bases, with 12 bases between them. This CDR3 has 12 residues.

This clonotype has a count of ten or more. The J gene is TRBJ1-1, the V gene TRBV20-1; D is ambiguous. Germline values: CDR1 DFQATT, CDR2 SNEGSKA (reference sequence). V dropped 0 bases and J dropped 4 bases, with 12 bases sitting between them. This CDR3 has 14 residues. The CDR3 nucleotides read TGCAGTGCTAGAGATGCAGGTTCGGTCACTGAAGCTTTCTTT. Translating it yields CSARDAGSVTEAFF.

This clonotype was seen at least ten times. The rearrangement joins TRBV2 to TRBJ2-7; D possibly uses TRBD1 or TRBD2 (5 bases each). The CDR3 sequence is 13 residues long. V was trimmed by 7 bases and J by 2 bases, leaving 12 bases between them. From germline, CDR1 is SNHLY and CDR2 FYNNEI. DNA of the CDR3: TGTGCCAGCACTACCGGGGCTGCCTACGAGCAGTACTTC. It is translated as CASTTGAAYEQYF.

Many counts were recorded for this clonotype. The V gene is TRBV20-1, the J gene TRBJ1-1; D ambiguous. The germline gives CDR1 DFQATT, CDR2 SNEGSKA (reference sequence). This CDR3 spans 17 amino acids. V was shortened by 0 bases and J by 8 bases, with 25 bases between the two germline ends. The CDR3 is CSARDSSLERAIAEAFF. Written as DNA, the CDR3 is TGCAGTGCTAGAGATTCCTCTCTCGAGCGGGCGATAGCGGAAGCTTTCTTT.

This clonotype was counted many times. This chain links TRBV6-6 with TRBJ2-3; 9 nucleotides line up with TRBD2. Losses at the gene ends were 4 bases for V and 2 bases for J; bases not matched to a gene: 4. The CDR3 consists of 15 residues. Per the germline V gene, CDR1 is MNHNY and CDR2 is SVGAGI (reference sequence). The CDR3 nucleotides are TGTGCCAGCAGTTCCAGCGGGGGGTCCACAGATACGCAGTATTTT. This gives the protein CASSSSGGSTDTQYF.

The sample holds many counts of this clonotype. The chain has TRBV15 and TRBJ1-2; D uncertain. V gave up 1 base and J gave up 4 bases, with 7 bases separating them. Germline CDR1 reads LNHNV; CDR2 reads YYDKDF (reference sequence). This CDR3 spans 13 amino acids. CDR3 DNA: TGTGCCACCAGCAGAGTGGGGTCCTATGGCTACACCTTC. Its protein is CATSRVGSYGYTF.

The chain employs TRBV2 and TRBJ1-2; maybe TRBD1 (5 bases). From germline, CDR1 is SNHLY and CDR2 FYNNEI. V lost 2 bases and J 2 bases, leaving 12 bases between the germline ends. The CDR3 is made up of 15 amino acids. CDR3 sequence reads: CASSERDPRNYGYTF. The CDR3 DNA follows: TGTGCCAGCAGTGAAAGGGACCCGCGGAACTATGGCTACACCTTC.

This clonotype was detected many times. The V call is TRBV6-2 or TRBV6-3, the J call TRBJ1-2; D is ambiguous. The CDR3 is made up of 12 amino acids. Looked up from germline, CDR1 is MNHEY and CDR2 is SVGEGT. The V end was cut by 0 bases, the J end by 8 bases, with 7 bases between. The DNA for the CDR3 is TGTGCCAGCAGTTACTCGATGGAGGGCTACACCTTC. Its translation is CASSYSMEGYTF.

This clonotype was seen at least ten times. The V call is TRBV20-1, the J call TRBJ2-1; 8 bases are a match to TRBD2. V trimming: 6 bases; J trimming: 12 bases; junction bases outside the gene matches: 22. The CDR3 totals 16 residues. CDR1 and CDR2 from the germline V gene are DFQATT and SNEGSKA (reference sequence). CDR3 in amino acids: CSAQSPTGTSTVLQFF. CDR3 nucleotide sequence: TGCAGTGCCCAGTCCCCTACCGGGACTAGTACTGTTCTGCAGTTCTTC.

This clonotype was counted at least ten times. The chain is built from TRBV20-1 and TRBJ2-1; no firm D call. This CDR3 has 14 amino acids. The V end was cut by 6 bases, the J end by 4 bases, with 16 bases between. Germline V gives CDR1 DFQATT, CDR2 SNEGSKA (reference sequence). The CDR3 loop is CSAPWNQPYNEQFF. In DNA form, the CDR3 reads TGCAGTGCCCCGTGGAACCAGCCGTACAATGAGCAGTTCTTC.

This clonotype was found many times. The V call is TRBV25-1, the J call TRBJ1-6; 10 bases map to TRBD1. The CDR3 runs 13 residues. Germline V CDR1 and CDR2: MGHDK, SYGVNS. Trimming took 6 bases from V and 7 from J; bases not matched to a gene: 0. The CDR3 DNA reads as TGTGCCAGCAGGGGACAGGGGAATTCACCCCTCCACTTT. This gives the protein CASRGQGNSPLHF.

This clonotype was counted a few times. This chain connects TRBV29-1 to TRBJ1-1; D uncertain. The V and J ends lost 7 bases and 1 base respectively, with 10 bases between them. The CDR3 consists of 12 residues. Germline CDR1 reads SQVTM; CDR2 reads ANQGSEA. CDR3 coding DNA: TGCAGCGCGGGTGGCCCGAACACTGAAGCTTTCTTT. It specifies CSAGGPNTEAFF. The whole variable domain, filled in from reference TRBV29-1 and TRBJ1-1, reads SAVISQKPSRDICQRGTSLTIQCQVDSQVTMMFWYRQQPGQSLTLIATANQGSEATYESGFVIDKFPISRPNLTFSTLTVSNMSPEDSSIYLCSAGGPNTEAFFGQGTRLTVV.

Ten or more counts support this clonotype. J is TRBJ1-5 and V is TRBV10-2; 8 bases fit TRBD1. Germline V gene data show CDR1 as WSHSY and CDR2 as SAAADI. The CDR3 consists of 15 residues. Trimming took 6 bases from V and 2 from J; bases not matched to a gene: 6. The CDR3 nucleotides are TGCGCCAGCAGAGAGACAGGGGTCGGCAATCAGCCCCAGCATTTT. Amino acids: CASRETGVGNQPQHF.

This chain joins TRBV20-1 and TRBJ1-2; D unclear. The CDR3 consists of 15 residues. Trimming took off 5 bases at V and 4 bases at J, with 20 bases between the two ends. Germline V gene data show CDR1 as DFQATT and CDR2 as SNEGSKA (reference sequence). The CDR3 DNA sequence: TGCAGTGCTCTTACCCCTAGAGTAGGAGGCTATGGCTACACCTTC. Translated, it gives CSALTPRVGGYGYTF.

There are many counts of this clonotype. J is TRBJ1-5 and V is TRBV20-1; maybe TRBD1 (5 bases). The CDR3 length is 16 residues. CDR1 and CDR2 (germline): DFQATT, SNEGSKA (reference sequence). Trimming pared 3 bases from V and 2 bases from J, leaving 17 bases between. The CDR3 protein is CSASRRRRDRNQPQHF. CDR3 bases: TGCAGTGCTAGCCGCCGGAGGAGGGACCGCAATCAGCCCCAGCATTTT.